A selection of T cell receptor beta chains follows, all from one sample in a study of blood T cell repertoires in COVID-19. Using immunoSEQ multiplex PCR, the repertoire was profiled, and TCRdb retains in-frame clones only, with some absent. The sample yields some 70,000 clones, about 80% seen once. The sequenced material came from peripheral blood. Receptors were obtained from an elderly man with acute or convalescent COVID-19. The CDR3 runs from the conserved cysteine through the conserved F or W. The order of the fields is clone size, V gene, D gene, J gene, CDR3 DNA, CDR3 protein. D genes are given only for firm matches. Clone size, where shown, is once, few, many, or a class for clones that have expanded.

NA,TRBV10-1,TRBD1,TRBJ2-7,TGCGCCATTCCCATCGACAGGGATCCCTACGAGCAGTACTTC,CAIPIDRDPYEQYF
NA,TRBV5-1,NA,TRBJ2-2,TGCGCCAGCAGCGGCAGGGAAGACACCGGGGAGCTGTTTTTT,CASSGREDTGELFF
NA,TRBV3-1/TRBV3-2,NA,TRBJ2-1,TGTGCCAGCAGCCAAGGACTGAGCTCCTACAATGAGCAGTTCTTC,CASSQGLSSYNEQFF
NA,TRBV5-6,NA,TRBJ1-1,TGTGCCAGCAGCTCGCAGGGGTTCAACACTGAAGCTTTCTTT,CASSSQGFNTEAFF
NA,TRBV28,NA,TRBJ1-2,TGTGCCAGCAGTTCCGGGTTCTATGGCTACACCTTC,CASSSGFYGYTF
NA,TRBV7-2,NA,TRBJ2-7,TGTGCCAGCAGCGAATCAGGGAGGGGGGCCGGCTCCTACGAGCAGTACTTC,CASSESGRGAGSYEQYF
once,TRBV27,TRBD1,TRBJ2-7,TGTGCCAGCAGTTTCCGACAGGGGACTTCCTACGAGCAGTACTTC,CASSFRQGTSYEQYF
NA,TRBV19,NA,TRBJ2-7,TGTGCCAGTAGTGGCGACAGAGGCATCTCGTACGAGCAGTACTTC,CASSGDRGISYEQYF
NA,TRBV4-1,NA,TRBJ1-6,TGCGCCAGCAGCCAAGACTATATTTTTTCACCCCTCCACTTT,CASSQDYIFSPLHF
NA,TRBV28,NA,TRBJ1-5,TGTGCCAGCAGTTTATTATGGGGGGGTAGCAATCAGCCCCAGCATTTT,CASSLLWGGSNQPQHF
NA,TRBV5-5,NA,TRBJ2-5,TGTGCCAGCAGCTTGTGGGGAGAGAACCAAGAGACCCAGTACTTC,CASSLWGENQETQYF
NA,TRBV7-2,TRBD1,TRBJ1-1,TGTGCCAGCAGCTTCCTACTGGGACAGGGAATGAACACTGAAGCTTTCTTT,CASSFLLGQGMNTEAFF
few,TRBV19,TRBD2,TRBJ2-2,TGTGCCAGTAGTACCGCGGGACTAGCGTCCGGGGAGCTGTTTTTT,CASSTAGLASGELFF
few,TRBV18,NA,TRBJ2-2,TGTGCCAGCTCACCACGCGCGACAGTAAACACCGGGGAGCTGTTTTTT,CASSPRATVNTGELFF
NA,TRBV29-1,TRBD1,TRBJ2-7,TGCAGCGTTGAAGGGACAGGGCCCTACGAGCAGTACTTC,CSVEGTGPYEQYF
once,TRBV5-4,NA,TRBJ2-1,TGTGCCAGCCTTTCCTCCTACAATGAGCAGTTCTTC,CASLSSYNEQFF
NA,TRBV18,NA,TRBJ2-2,TGTGCCAGCTCACCATTCGAGCGGCAAAACACCGGGGAGCTGTTTTTT,CASSPFERQNTGELFF
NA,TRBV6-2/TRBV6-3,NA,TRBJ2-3,TGTGCCAGCAGTAAGAGCGGGTTTGGCGATACGCAGTATTTT,CASSKSGFGDTQYF
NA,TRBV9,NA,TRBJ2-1,TGTGCCAGCAGCGTAGAGGGCGGGGGCTTCTACAATGAGCAGTTCTTC,CASSVEGGGFYNEQFF
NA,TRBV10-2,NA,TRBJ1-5,TGCGCCAGCAGTGAATGGCAGGATAGCAATCAGCCCCAGCATTTT,CASSEWQDSNQPQHF
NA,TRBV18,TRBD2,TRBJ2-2,TGTGCCAGCTCACCACTAGCGGGGGAAACCGGGGAGCTGTTTTTT,CASSPLAGETGELFF
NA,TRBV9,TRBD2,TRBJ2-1,TGTGCCAGCAGCCCCCGGACTAGCGGGAGTGGGAATGAGCAGTTCTTC,CASSPRTSGSGNEQFF
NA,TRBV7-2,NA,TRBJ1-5,TGTGCCAGCAGCCCCCAGGGTTTCTCTCAGCCCCAGCATTTT,CASSPQGFSQPQHF
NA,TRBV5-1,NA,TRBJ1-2,TGCGCCAGCAGCTCGGTGGGTGGGAGGACCAATGGCTACACCTTC,CASSSVGGRTNGYTF
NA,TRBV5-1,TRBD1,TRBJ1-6,TGCGCCAGCAGCTGGGGAGAGGGGGCCAATAATTCACCCCTCCACTTT,CASSWGEGANNSPLHF
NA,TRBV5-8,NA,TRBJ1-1,TGTGCCAGCAGAATCCCCGGGAGGTGGGCTTCGGGCACTGAAGCTTTCTTT,CASRIPGRWASGTEAFF
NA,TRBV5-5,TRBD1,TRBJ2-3,TGTGCCAGCAGCTTGGTTCATAGGACAGGGGCTTCCTATACGCAGTATTTT,CASSLVHRTGASYTQYF
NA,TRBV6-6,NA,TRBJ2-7,TGTGCCAGCAGTCCTAACTCCTACGAGCAGTACTTC,CASSPNSYEQYF
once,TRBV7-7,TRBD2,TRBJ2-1,TGTGCCAGCAGCTTGGGACTAGCGGGAGCATCAGGCGAGCAGTTCTTC,CASSLGLAGASGEQFF
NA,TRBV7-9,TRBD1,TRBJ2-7,TGTGCCAGCAGCCAGGGACAGGGCTCTACCTACGAGCAGTACTTC,CASSQGQGSTYEQYF
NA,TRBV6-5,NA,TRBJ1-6,TGTGCCAGCACCCCCGGAAGCGGAAATTCACCCCTCCACTTT,CASTPGSGNSPLHF
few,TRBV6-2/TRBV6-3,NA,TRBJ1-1,TGTGCCAGCAGTTACAGCCTCGGTCCGAACACTGAAGCTTTCTTT,CASSYSLGPNTEAFF